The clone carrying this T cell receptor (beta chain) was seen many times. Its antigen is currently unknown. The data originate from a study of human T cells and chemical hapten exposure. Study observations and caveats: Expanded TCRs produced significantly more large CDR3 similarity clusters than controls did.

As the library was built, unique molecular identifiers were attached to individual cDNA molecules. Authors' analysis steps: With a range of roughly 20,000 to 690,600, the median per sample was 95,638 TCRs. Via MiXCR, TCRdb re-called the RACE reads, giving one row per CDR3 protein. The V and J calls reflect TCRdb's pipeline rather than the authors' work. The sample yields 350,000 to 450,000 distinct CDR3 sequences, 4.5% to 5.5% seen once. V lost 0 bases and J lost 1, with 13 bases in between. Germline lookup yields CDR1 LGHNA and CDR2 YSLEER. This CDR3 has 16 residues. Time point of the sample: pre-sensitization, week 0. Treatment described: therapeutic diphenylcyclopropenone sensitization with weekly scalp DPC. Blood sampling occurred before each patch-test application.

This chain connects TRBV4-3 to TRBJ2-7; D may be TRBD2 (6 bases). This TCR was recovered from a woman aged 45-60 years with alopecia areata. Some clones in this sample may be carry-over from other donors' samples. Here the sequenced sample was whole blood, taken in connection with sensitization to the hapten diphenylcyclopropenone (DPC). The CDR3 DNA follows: TGCGCCAGCAGCCAAGATTTGGGAGGCTGGTCCTACGAGCAGTACTTC. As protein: CASSQDLGGWSYEQYF.